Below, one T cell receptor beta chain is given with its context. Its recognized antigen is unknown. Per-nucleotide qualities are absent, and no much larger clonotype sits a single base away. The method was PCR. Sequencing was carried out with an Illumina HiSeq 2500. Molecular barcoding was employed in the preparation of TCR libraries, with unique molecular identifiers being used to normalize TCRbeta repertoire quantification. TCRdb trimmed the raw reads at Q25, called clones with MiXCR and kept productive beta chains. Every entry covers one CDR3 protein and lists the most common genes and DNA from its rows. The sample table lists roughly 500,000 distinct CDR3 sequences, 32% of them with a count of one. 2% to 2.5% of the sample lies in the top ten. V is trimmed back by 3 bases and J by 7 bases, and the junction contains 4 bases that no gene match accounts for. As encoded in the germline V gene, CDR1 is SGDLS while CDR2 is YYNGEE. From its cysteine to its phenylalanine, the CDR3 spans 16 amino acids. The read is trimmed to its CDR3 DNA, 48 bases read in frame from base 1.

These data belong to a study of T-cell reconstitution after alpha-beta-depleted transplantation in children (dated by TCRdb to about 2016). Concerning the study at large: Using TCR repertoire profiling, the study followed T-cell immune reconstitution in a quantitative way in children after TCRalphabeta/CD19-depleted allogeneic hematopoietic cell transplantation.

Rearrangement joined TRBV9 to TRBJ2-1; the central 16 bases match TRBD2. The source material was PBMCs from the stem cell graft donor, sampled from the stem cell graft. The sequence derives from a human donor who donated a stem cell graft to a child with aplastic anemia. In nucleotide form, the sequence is TGTGCCAGCAGCGACCCGGGACTAGCGGGAGGGAATGAGCAGTTCTTC. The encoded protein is CASSDPGLAGGNEQFF.